These 27 T cell receptor beta chains originate from one sample sequenced in a study of shared T cell receptors in the human thymus. Clones were read by immunoSEQ multiplex PCR, and TCRdb kept only the in-frame ones, dropping some. The sample consists of approximately 580,000 clones, more than 75% of them appearing once. This sample was shared with a second study, whose subject was human thymus T cells.

The sequencing input was thymocytes. These receptors originate from a boy under two years old with a congenital heart defect.

The V gene is TRBV15, the J gene TRBJ2-2; D is possibly TRBD2 (5 bases). The CDR3 totals 17 residues. V was trimmed by 1 base and J by 5 bases, leaving 17 bases between them. The germline CDR1 and CDR2 sequences are LNHNV and YYDKDF (reference sequence). The CDR3 DNA is TGTGCCACCAGCAGAGCTAAGGGCGGGTGGCTGACCGGGGAGCTGTTTTTT. Protein: CATSRAKGGWLTGELFF.

The gene calls are TRBV5-6 and TRBJ2-6, with TRBD1 matching over 10 bases. Germline CDR1 is SGHDT and CDR2 is YYEEEE. The V segment lost 0 bases and the J segment 4 bases; nucleotides outside the gene matches: 7. The CDR3 is 18 residues long. DNA for the CDR3: TGTGCCAGCAGCTTGGTTTCGGGACAGGGGTTCGGGGCCAACGTCCTGACTTTC. It yields the protein CASSLVSGQGFGANVLTF.

This chain links TRBV6-6 with TRBJ2-5; TRBD1 is a possible D gene (6 bases). This CDR3 contains 16 residues. Germline CDR1 is MNHNY and CDR2 is SVGAGI (reference sequence). Trimming shortened V by 6 bases and J by 3 bases, and 20 bases separated the two germline ends. The CDR3 DNA is TGTGCCAGCAGCCGGAGGACCCGGGGACATGAAGAGACCCAGTACTTC. Its translation is CASSRRTRGHEETQYF.

The genes are TRBV6-1 and TRBJ2-7, with D hard to call. Germline V gene data show CDR1 as MNHNS and CDR2 as SASEGT. This CDR3 is built from 14 residues. The germline V and J ends were trimmed by 0 bases and 6 bases, with 12 bases remaining between them. The CDR3 nucleotides are TGTGCCAGCAGTGAAGCGGTCCTCGGCGGCGAGCAGTACTTC. Encoded protein: CASSEAVLGGEQYF.

This chain connects TRBV4-1 to TRBJ1-2, with D perhaps matching TRBD1 (5 bases). The CDR3 extends over 16 amino acids. The germline gives CDR1 MGHRA, CDR2 YSYEKL. V was cut by 0 bases and J by 3 bases, with 14 bases left in between. Here the CDR3 DNA reads TGCGCCAGCAGCCAAGATCAAGTGGCAGGGCACTATGGCTACACCTTC. Protein sequence: CASSQDQVAGHYGYTF.

The CDR3: CASSISRDSYGYTF. DNA for the CDR3: TGTGCCAGTAGTATCTCGAGGGACAGTTATGGCTACACCTTC. The J gene is TRBJ1-2, the V gene TRBV19; 7 nucleotides line up with TRBD1. J was trimmed by 5 bases and V by 3 bases; bases with no gene match: 6. This CDR3 has 14 residues. Germline loops: CDR1 LNHDA, CDR2 SQIVND (reference sequence).

As regards this clone: Other DNA sequences in the sample encode the same CDR3. The chain is built from TRBV9 and TRBJ1-3; D possibly corresponds to TRBD1 (5 bases). Germline lookup yields CDR1 SGDLS and CDR2 YYNGEE. The CDR3 covers 15 residues. Between the trimmed V and J ends, which lost 2 bases and 0 bases, there was a span of 9 bases. The CDR3, as DNA: TGTGCCAGCAGCGTGGGGGGGAGCTCTGGAAACACCATATATTTT. It specifies CASSVGGSSGNTIYF.

This clone was counted between two and nine times. The CDR3 sequence: CASSRQLDTYEQYF. CDR3 nucleotides: TGTGCCAGCAGTCGACAGTTGGATACCTACGAGCAGTACTTC. This sequence joins TRBV25-1 and TRBJ2-7, with a possible D match to TRBD1 (5 bases). The CDR3 loop spans 14 amino acids. Germline V gives CDR1 MGHDK, CDR2 SYGVNS. V dropped 5 bases and J dropped 2 bases, with 13 bases sitting between them.

The V and J genes are TRBV29-1 and TRBJ2-1; no clear D. Germline loops: CDR1 SQVTM, CDR2 ANQGSEA. The CDR3 runs 18 residues. Trimming took 2 bases from V and 5 from J, leaving 25 bases between them. Here the CDR3 reads CSVEISQGAPRPHNEQFF. The DNA of the CDR3 is TGCAGCGTTGAAATTAGCCAAGGAGCCCCTCGCCCCCACAATGAGCAGTTCTTC.

This chain uses TRBV6-6 with TRBJ2-5, with 7 positions matching TRBD1. The J call may be wrong; the DNA end is better matched by TRBJ2-7. CDR3 length: 15 residues. Germline CDR1 and CDR2: MNHNY and SVGAGI (reference sequence). The CDR3 is CASSYSRGGGYEQYF. The CDR3 nucleotides are TGTGCCAGCAGTTACTCGCGAGGGGGCGGATACGAGCAGTACTTC.

The rearrangement links TRBV5-1 to TRBJ2-7; tentatively, D is TRBD1 (5 bases). This CDR3 comprises 18 residues. Trimming cost V 7 bases and J 0 bases, with 26 bases left between them. Germline V CDR1 and CDR2: SGHRS, YFSETQ. The CDR3 nucleotides are TGCGCCAGCCGAAAAGAGTATGTCCAGGGCCCTAGCTCCTACGAGCAGTACTTC. The encoded protein is CASRKEYVQGPSSYEQYF. The full variable domain, with the rest looked up from reference TRBV5-1 and TRBJ2-7, is KAGVTQTPRYLIKTRGQQVTLSCSPISGHRSVSWYQQTPGQGLQFLFEYFSETQRNKGNFPGRFSGRQFSNSRSEMNVSTLELGDSALYLCASRKEYVQGPSSYEQYFGPGTRLTVT.

The V gene is TRBV5-1, the J gene TRBJ1-1, with TRBD1 matching over 7 bases. The germline V gene encodes CDR1 SGHRS and CDR2 YFSETQ. The CDR3 is 16 amino acids. V trimming: 0 bases; J trimming: 1 base; junction bases outside the gene matches: 6. This CDR3 is CASSLGGTDGNTEAFF. As DNA, the CDR3 is TGCGCCAGCAGCTTGGGGGGGACAGATGGGAACACTGAAGCTTTCTTT.

V usage is TRBV7-9 and J usage is TRBJ2-1; TRBD2 agrees at 13 bases. CDR1 is SEHNR and CDR2 is FQNEAQ in the germline V gene (reference sequence). CDR3 size: 16 residues. V gave up 3 bases and J gave up 5 bases; unmatched junction bases: 4. In nucleotides, the CDR3 is TGTGCCAGCAGCTTCGACGGGACTAGCGGGAACAATGAGCAGTTCTTC. It encodes CASSFDGTSGNNEQFF.

J is TRBJ2-7 and V is TRBV27, with a tentative D call TRBD1 (6 bases). The germline V gene encodes CDR1 MNHEY and CDR2 SMNVEV (reference sequence). The CDR3 runs to 13 residues. The germline V and J ends were trimmed by 6 bases and 1 base, with 10 bases remaining between them. The CDR3 here is CASRRDTSYEQYF. In DNA, the CDR3 is TGTGCCAGCAGACGGGACACTTCCTACGAGCAGTACTTC.

This clone was observed a handful of times. The chain couples TRBV28 to TRBJ1-5; maybe TRBD1 (5 bases). The CDR3 sequence is 13 residues long. With 5 bases removed from V and 6 bases from J, the gap between germline ends came to 11 bases. Germline CDR1 is MDHEN and CDR2 is SYDVKM. CDR3 protein: CASSGRGTQPQHF. DNA for the CDR3: TGTGCCAGCAGTGGTCGGGGGACTCAGCCCCAGCATTTT.

This chain uses TRBV18 with TRBJ2-3, with 8 nucleotides matching TRBD2. V lost 1 base, J lost 5 bases, and 11 bases stayed unmatched. CDR3 length equals 17 residues. Germline V CDR1 and CDR2: KGHSH, LQKENI. The CDR3 region is CASSPRGTRVMGDTQYF. The CDR3 coding sequence is TGTGCCAGCTCACCACGCGGGACTAGGGTCATGGGAGATACGCAGTATTTT.

The J gene is TRBJ2-7, the V gene TRBV6-4; 9 bases map to TRBD2. CDR1 is MRHNA, CDR2 SNTAGT, per germline. V dropped 6 bases and J dropped 5; count of bases not matched to a gene: 8. This CDR3 comprises 14 residues. CDR3 protein: CASRAGTSRHEQYF. The CDR3 nucleotides are TGTGCCAGCAGGGCCGGGACTAGCAGGCACGAGCAGTACTTC.

Remarks on this clone: At one end, the junction sequence differs from germline, possibly due to a read error. CDR3 residues: CASSLIAGTPVNGNF. As DNA, the CDR3 is TGTGCCAGCAGTTTAATCGCCGGGACTCCCGTCAACGGGAATTTT. The J gene is TRBJ2-3, the V gene TRBV28; a weak D match, TRBD2 (6 bases). CDR1 and CDR2 (germline): MDHEN, SYDVKM. CDR3 size: 15 residues.

This chain joins TRBV6-4 and TRBJ2-3; tentatively, D is TRBD1 (6 bases). In germline, CDR1 is MRHNA, CDR2 SNTAGT. The CDR3 sequence is 15 residues long. V was clipped by 3 bases and J by 4 bases, with 14 bases between them. In nucleotides, the CDR3 is TGTGCCAGCAGTGATTCCCCCAGGGGCGCAGATACGCAGTATTTT. Protein product: CASSDSPRGADTQYF.

This clone has just a few counts. The chain joins TRBV30 to TRBJ2-3; 14 bases fit TRBD2. The CDR3 sequence is 19 residues long. Unmatched junction bases numbered 13, after V lost 3 bases and J lost 2 bases. The germline gives CDR1 GTSNPN, CDR2 SVGIG (reference sequence). The CDR3 nucleotides are TGTGCCTGGAGAAGACACCCGGGACTAGCGGGGGCAAACACAGATACGCAGTATTTT. Translated, it gives CAWRRHPGLAGANTDTQYF. The variable domain in full, with the rest retrieved from reference TRBV30 and TRBJ2-3, is SQTIHQWPATLVQPVGSPLSLECTVEGTSNPNLYWYRQAAGRGLQLLFYSVGIGQISSEVPQNLSASRPQDRQFILSSKKLLLSDSGFYLCAWRRHPGLAGANTDTQYFGPGTRLTVL.

The chain has TRBV5-1 and TRBJ2-5, with 14 bases identical to TRBD2. Trimming removed 2 bases from V and 3 bases from J; junction bases left unmatched: 3. From germline, CDR1 is SGHRS and CDR2 YFSETQ. The CDR3 covers 16 residues. CDR3 DNA: TGCGCCAGCAGCTTTCCGGGACTAGCGGGAGAAGAGACCCAGTACTTC. This gives the protein CASSFPGLAGEETQYF.

The genes are TRBV6-5 and TRBJ1-1; D remains ambiguous. The ends were cut back, 5 bases at V and 1 base at J, with 11 bases in the middle. CDR1 and CDR2 from the germline V gene are MNHEY and SVGAGI. This CDR3 comprises 14 residues. This chain's CDR3 is CASSHREANTEAFF. CDR3 sequence (DNA): TGTGCCAGCAGTCACCGGGAGGCGAACACTGAAGCTTTCTTT.

The chain links TRBV27 to TRBJ2-1; D is ambiguous. The germline gives CDR1 MNHEY, CDR2 SMNVEV (reference sequence). The CDR3 consists of 11 residues. V was trimmed by 7 bases and J by 8 bases, leaving 9 bases between them. CDR3 protein: CASTPSDEQFF. The CDR3 DNA sequence: TGTGCCAGCACCCCATCAGATGAGCAGTTCTTC.

This chain joins TRBV7-8 and TRBJ2-1; 14 nucleotides agree with TRBD2. The junction had 6 bases not matched to a gene; V was cut back by 4 bases and J by 1 base. The CDR3 runs 18 residues. The germline V gene has CDR1 SGHVS and CDR2 FQNEAQ. CDR3 in amino acids: CASSSGLAGVRSYNEQFF. CDR3 in DNA: TGTGCCAGCAGCTCGGGACTAGCGGGAGTCCGATCCTACAATGAGCAGTTCTTC.

The chain is built from TRBV6-1 and TRBJ2-3, with a tentative D call TRBD2 (5 bases). The CDR3 has 15 residues. Germline-derived CDR1 and CDR2 are MNHNS and SASEGT. V was trimmed by 2 bases and J by 6 bases, leaving 15 bases between them. The CDR3 nucleotides are TGTGCCAGCAGTGAACCGGATCGGGGTTGGGATACGCAGTATTTT. Its protein is CASSEPDRGWDTQYF.

The rearrangement joins TRBV28 to TRBJ2-1; 7 bases agree with TRBD2. V was clipped by 4 bases and J by 10 bases; unmatched bases: 7. The CDR3 covers 13 residues. Germline-derived CDR1 and CDR2 are MDHEN and SYDVKM. The CDR3 protein is CASSSGTTTEQFF. The CDR3 DNA sequence: TGTGCCAGCAGTTCCGGGACTACCACAGAGCAGTTCTTC.

The chain employs TRBV7-2 and TRBJ2-5; the match to TRBD2 covers 8 bases. CDR1 is SGHTA, CDR2 FQGNSA, per germline. The CDR3 covers 17 residues. V trimming: 1 base; J trimming: 4 bases; junction bases outside the gene matches: 11. The CDR3 loop is CASSLGLRREVRETQYF. CDR3 coding DNA: TGTGCCAGCAGCTTAGGCCTGAGGCGGGAGGTCCGAGAGACCCAGTACTTC.